The TCR beta chain under discussion was sequenced for a study of PD-1 blockade in classical Hodgkin lymphoma. Looking at the study overall: On a schedule of every 2 weeks, patients received nivolumab 3 mg/kg intravenously.

Study-wide findings and caveats: Compared with baseline, CD4+ but not CD8+ TCR diversity had risen significantly by C4D1. Similar baseline diversity was found in complete responders and newly diagnosed patients.

Specified time point: cycle 4 day 1 (C4D1), after 6 weeks of nivolumab. Every one of the patients relapsed after autologous stem cell transplantation (brentuximab vedotin exposure was variable). This clone showed up just once. Its antigen remains unknown. Method: immunoSEQ multiplex PCR; TCRdb's copy keeps in-frame clones and lacks some. Here the sample spans just under 45,000 clones, 60% to 70% being singletons. The CDR3 runs 19 residues. Germline assignment: CDR1 SGHVS and CDR2 FNYEAQ. V dropped 1 base and J dropped 5 bases, with 26 bases sitting between them. The source material was peripheral blood mononuclear cells (PBMCs), sampled before the fourth cycle of nivolumab. This receptor was obtained from a human donor with classical Hodgkin lymphoma. The chain joins TRBV7-6 to TRBJ1-1; D possibly corresponds to TRBD1 (6 bases). The CDR3 nucleotides read TGTGCCAGCAGCTTAGGATCGACTAGGGGCCAGGGGATGGTGACTGAAGCTTTCTTT. It translates to CASSLGSTRGQGMVTEAFF.